This TCR beta chain was identified in a study of T cells in Graves' hyperthyroidism and ophthalmopathy. Amplification targeted TCR beta CDR3 regions from RNA transcripts. First-round RT-PCR with HTBI primers amplified the TCR CDR3 region. TCRdb ran MiXCR on the multiplex PCR reads and lists one entry per CDR3 protein. The sample includes hundreds of thousands of distinct CDR3 sequences, around a sixth of them seen just once. Ten or more counts support this clonotype. The sequenced material came from blood. The receptor's source is a woman younger than 35 with Graves' hyperthyroidism that later progressed to Graves' ophthalmopathy.

In DNA form, the CDR3 reads TGTGCCAGCAGTTTCATGACTAGCGGGAGAGATACGCAGTATTTT. Translated: CASSFMTSGRDTQYF. The genes are TRBV6-1 and TRBJ2-3; 12 bases are a match to TRBD2. This CDR3 comprises 15 residues. With 5 bases clipped from V and 5 bases from J, the junction kept 5 bases outside the gene matches. Germline V CDR1 and CDR2: MNHNS, SASEGT.